The source of this T cell receptor (beta chain) is a study of cytomegalovirus exposure and HLA in healthy donors. The study, taken as a whole, reports: The authors listed some 160 TCR beta chains as cytomegalovirus-associated.

With 7 bases clipped from V and 5 bases from J, the junction kept 16 bases outside the gene matches. CDR1 SQVTM and CDR2 ANQGSEA come from the germline V gene. The CDR3 is 17 amino acids. Comment on this clone: The antigen remains undetermined.

Libraries were prepared by immunoSEQ multiplex PCR; TCRdb keeps only in-frame clonotypes and omits some of them. The sample shows about 75,000 clones, roughly 80% of them seen only once. Material: PBMCs. The chain links TRBV29-1 to TRBJ2-3; TRBD2 aligns across 12 bases. The TCR originated in a young man in good health and CMV-seronegative. The CDR3 DNA follows: TGCAGCGCCGAGGGGGTGACTAGCGGGGGACGGGAAGATACGCAGTATTTT. Translating gives CSAEGVTSGGREDTQYF.